The clone carrying this T cell receptor beta chain has a count of ten or more. Its antigen is unknown. Germline V gives CDR1 MRHNA, CDR2 SNTAGT. The V and J ends lost 5 bases and 3 bases, in that order; junction bases with no gene match: 5. This CDR3 comprises 16 residues. This entry is derived from a study of CD8+ T cells in alopecia areata. After isolation, RNA underwent reverse transcription to generate cDNA as the sequencing template. Only in-frame clones appear in the TCRdb table, and some are missing; sequencing was by immunoSEQ multiplex PCR. The data hold over 250,000 clones, with approximately 60% observed a single time. Documented treatment: oral pan-JAK inhibitor, 5-10 mg twice daily. General observations from the study: More clonal than normal scalp was lesional scalp, particularly alopecia totalis/universalis.

V is TRBV6-4 and J is TRBJ2-6, with 9 bases lining up with TRBD1. This clonotype was obtained from a human donor with alopecia areata. The sample here was CD4+ T cells sorted from blood, taken at roughly week 52, from a patient treated with tofacitinib. The CDR3 bases are TGTGCCAGCAGTCCGGGACAGGGCTTTGGGGCCAACGTCCTGACTTTC. Protein sequence: CASSPGQGFGANVLTF.